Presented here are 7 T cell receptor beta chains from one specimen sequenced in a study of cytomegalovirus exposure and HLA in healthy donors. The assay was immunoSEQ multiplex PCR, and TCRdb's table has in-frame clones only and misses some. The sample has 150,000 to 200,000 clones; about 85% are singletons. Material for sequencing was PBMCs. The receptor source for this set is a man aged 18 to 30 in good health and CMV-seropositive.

The CDR3 sequence: CAMSTGTSTQGIGYTF. Here the CDR3 DNA reads TGTGCCATGTCGACAGGAACCTCGACCCAAGGGATTGGCTACACCTTC. The gene calls are TRBV10-3 and TRBJ1-2, with D maybe TRBD1 (6 bases). V lost 9 bases, J lost 7 bases, and 27 bases lay in between. CDR3 length: 16 amino acids. The germline V gene encodes CDR1 ENHRY and CDR2 SYGVKD.

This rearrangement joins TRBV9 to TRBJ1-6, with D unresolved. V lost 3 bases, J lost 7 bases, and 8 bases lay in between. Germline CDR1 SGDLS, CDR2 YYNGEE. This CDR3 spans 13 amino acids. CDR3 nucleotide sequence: TGTGCCAGCAGCGCACATCAAAATTCACCCCTCCACTTT. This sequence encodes CASSAHQNSPLHF.

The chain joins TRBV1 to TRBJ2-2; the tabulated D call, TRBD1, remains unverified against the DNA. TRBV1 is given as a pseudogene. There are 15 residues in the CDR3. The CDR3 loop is CTSSQEAGYTGELFF. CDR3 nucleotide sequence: TGCACCAGCAGCCAAGAAGCAGGGTACACCGGGGAGCTGTTTTTT.

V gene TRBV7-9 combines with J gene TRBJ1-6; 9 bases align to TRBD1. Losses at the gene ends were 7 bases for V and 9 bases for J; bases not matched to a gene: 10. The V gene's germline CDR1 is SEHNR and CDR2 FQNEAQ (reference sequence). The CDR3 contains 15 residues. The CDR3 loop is CASTPDRGLSSPLHF. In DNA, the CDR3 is TGTGCCAGCACCCCGGACAGGGGTTTGTCTTCACCCCTCCACTTT.

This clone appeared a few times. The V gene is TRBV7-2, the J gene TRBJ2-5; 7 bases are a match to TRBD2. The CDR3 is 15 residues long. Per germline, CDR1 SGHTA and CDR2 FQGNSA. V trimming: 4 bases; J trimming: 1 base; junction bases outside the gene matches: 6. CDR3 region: CASSSQRGSQETQYF. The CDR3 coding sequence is TGTGCCAGCAGCTCTCAGCGGGGCAGCCAAGAGACCCAGTACTTC.

CDR3 region: CASSPYQGQGTEAFF. The CDR3 DNA reads as TGCGCCAGCAGCCCCTATCAGGGACAGGGCACCGAAGCTTTCTTT. V usage is TRBV4-1 and J usage is TRBJ1-1, with TRBD1 identical over 9 bases. Germline values: CDR1 MGHRA, CDR2 YSYEKL. V lost 4 bases to trimming and J lost 8 bases; unmatched junction nucleotides: 11. The CDR3 sequence is 15 residues long.

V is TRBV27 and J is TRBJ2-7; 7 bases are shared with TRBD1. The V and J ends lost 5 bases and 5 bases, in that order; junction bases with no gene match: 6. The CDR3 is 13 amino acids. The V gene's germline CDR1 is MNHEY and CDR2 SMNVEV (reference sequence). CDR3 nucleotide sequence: TGTGCCAGCAGTATTGCTACAGGGGACGAGCAGTACTTC. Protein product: CASSIATGDEQYF.